Shown below are 28 T cell receptor beta chains from a single sample sequenced in a study of CD8 T cells in Susac syndrome. Reverse transcription of about 0.5 to 1 ug RNA was carried out with random hexamers. TCRdb processed the immunoSEQ multiplex PCR reads anew with MiXCR; each CDR3 protein has one entry. Among approximately 160,000 distinct CDR3 sequences listed, 90% to 95% were seen once. Sequencing was carried out using CD4+ T cells from PBMCs. Every receptor here comes from a human donor with multiple sclerosis.

V usage is TRBV12-3 or TRBV12-4 and J usage is TRBJ1-6; unclear D gene. Trimming took 0 bases from V and 14 from J, leaving 11 bases between them. The CDR3 contains 13 residues. CDR3 in amino acids: CASSLALGASLHF. CDR3 in DNA: TGTGCCAGCAGTTTAGCGCTCGGTGCCTCCCTCCACTTT.

The chain carries TRBV9 and TRBJ1-1; D remains unclear. Trimming shortened V by 0 bases and J by 6 bases, and 9 bases separated the two germline ends. The CDR3 length is 13 residues. CDR1 and CDR2 (germline): SGDLS, YYNGEE. DNA of the CDR3: TGTGCCAGCAGCGTAGACCAACTTGCTGAAGCTTTCTTT. It specifies CASSVDQLAEAFF. Variable domain in full (rest from reference TRBV9 and TRBJ1-1): DSGVTQTPKHLITATGQRVTLRCSPRSGDLSVYWYQQSLDQGLQFLIQYYNGEERAKGNILERFSAQQFPDLHSELNLSSLELGDSALYFCASSVDQLAEAFFGQGTRLTVV.

The V and J genes are TRBV9 and TRBJ2-1; 12 bases are shared with TRBD2. This CDR3 contains 15 residues. Germline assignment: CDR1 SGDLS and CDR2 YYNGEE. J was trimmed by 9 bases and V by 4 bases; bases with no gene match: 8. CDR3 residues: CASSPDLAGGREQFF. The CDR3 nucleotides are TGTGCCAGCAGCCCGGATCTAGCGGGGGGGCGTGAGCAGTTCTTC.

DNA for the CDR3: TGTGCCAGCAGTTACTCTACCGGGACAGGGGGCTACGAGCAGTACTTC. Encoded protein: CASSYSTGTGGYEQYF. The chain uses TRBV6-5 and TRBJ2-7; TRBD1 matches at 11 bases. The ends lost 0 bases at V and 3 bases at J; junction bases unmatched: 4. Germline V lookup: CDR1 MNHEY, CDR2 SVGAGI. The CDR3 extends over 16 amino acids.

The chain combines TRBV6-2 or TRBV6-3 with TRBJ1-5; 7 bases fit TRBD1. Germline CDR1 is MNHEY and CDR2 is SVGEGT. The CDR3 has 17 amino acids. The ends lost 4 bases at V and 5 bases at J; junction bases unmatched: 14. CDR3 DNA sequence: TGTGCCAGCAGTTCGGGACAGCTCATAGTCCGAGATCAGCCCCAGCATTTT. Its protein product is CASSSGQLIVRDQPQHF.

The rearrangement links TRBV18 to TRBJ2-7, with 7 bases that match TRBD1. This CDR3 region has 15 residues. Trimming took 3 bases from V and 1 from J; bases not matched to a gene: 6. CDR1 and CDR2 (germline): KGHSH, LQKENI. The CDR3 sequence: CASSPGQQISYEQYF. CDR3 coding DNA: TGTGCCAGCTCACCGGGACAGCAGATTTCCTACGAGCAGTACTTC.

CDR3 DNA sequence: TGTGCCATCAGCTCAAACACTGAAGCTTTCTTT. Encoded protein: CAISSNTEAFF. The rearrangement joins TRBV10-3 to TRBJ1-1, with D unclear. The CDR3 is 11 residues long. V was trimmed by 6 bases and J by 2 bases, leaving 4 bases between them. Germline assignment: CDR1 ENHRY and CDR2 SYGVKD.

The chain joins TRBV4-3 to TRBJ2-6, with D possibly TRBD2 on 6 matching bases. The CDR3 is 20 residues long. CDR1 and CDR2 from the germline V gene are LGHNA and YSLEER. Trimming took off 3 bases at V and 0 bases at J, with 21 bases between the two ends. The CDR3 loop is CASSHRGGEPALSGANVLTF. In DNA form, the CDR3 reads TGCGCCAGCAGCCACCGAGGAGGGGAACCTGCTCTCTCTGGGGCCAACGTCCTGACTTTC.

The V and J genes are TRBV4-3 and TRBJ1-5; possibly TRBD1 for D (5 bases). Trimming stripped 4 bases from V and 2 bases from J, with 15 bases between. Germline V gene sequence: CDR1 LGHNA, CDR2 YSLEER. This CDR3 spans 16 amino acids. CDR3 DNA sequence: TGCGCCAGCAGCCGCACATGGGGGAATGGCAATCAGCCCCAGCATTTT. Amino acid sequence: CASSRTWGNGNQPQHF.

V is TRBV29-1 and J is TRBJ2-3; a possible D gene is TRBD1 (6 bases). V lost 3 bases, J lost 1 base, and 11 bases lay in between. Germline assignment: CDR1 SQVTM and CDR2 ANQGSEA. The CDR3 contains 14 residues. The CDR3 spells CSVEGDRRTDTQYF. DNA for the CDR3: TGCAGCGTTGAGGGTGACAGGCGCACAGATACGCAGTATTTT.

V is TRBV2 and J is TRBJ2-5; 7 positions match TRBD2. The CDR3 is 13 amino acids. Germline assignment: CDR1 SNHLY and CDR2 FYNNEI. J was trimmed by 4 bases and V by 8 bases; bases with no gene match: 7. The CDR3 DNA sequence: TGTGCCAGCCGACAAGCGGGGCCAGAGACCCAGTACTTC. This sequence encodes CASRQAGPETQYF.

The chain carries TRBV20-1 and TRBJ2-7; 11 positions agree with TRBD2. Germline V gives CDR1 DFQATT, CDR2 SNEGSKA (reference sequence). CDR3 size: 15 residues. V lost 3 bases and J lost 4; bases outside the gene matches: 8. The chain's CDR3 is CSARAPGLAVYEQYF. DNA of the CDR3: TGCAGTGCTAGGGCCCCGGGACTAGCGGTTTACGAGCAGTACTTC.

The chain combines TRBV4-3 with TRBJ1-1, with D perhaps matching TRBD1 (5 bases). Germline V gene lookup returns CDR1 LGHNA and CDR2 YSLEER. Deletions cut 7 bases from V and 0 bases from J, with 21 bases between. The CDR3 runs to 17 residues. The CDR3 nucleotides are TGCGCCAGCACCCTAGGGACCCGGGGGAACATGAACACTGAAGCTTTCTTT. Protein sequence: CASTLGTRGNMNTEAFF.

The V and J genes are TRBV4-1 and TRBJ2-7; 10 bases are a match to TRBD2. The length of the CDR3 is 16 residues. Per the germline V gene, CDR1 is MGHRA and CDR2 is YSYEKL. V was clipped by 1 base and J by 5 bases; unmatched bases: 8. The CDR3 sequence is CASSQVRLAGAHEQYF. The CDR3 DNA sequence: TGCGCCAGCAGCCAAGTCCGGCTAGCGGGGGCCCACGAGCAGTACTTC.

J is TRBJ2-5 and V is TRBV20-1, with unresolved D. The length of the CDR3 is 13 residues. V lost 2 bases, J lost 1 base, and 8 bases lay in between. CDR1 and CDR2 from the germline V gene are DFQATT and SNEGSKA (reference sequence). CDR3 region: CSARPVAQETQYF. In DNA form, the CDR3 reads TGCAGTGCTAGACCCGTTGCCCAAGAGACCCAGTACTTC.

This chain connects TRBV3-1 to TRBJ2-7, with a tentative D call TRBD1 (5 bases). V dropped 3 bases and J dropped 2 bases, with 14 bases sitting between them. Germline V gives CDR1 LGHDT, CDR2 YNNKEL (reference sequence). The CDR3 runs to 15 residues. The CDR3 spells CASSQTEIPTYEQYF. DNA of the CDR3: TGTGCCAGCAGCCAGACAGAGATACCCACCTACGAGCAGTACTTC.

J is TRBJ2-7 and V is TRBV2, with a tentative D call TRBD1 (5 bases). V lost 6 bases to trimming and J lost 6 bases, with 21 bases between them. Looked up from germline, CDR1 is SNHLY and CDR2 is FYNNEI. The CDR3 has 15 amino acids. CDR3 sequence: CASRKQQDGLGEQYF. CDR3 bases: TGTGCCAGCAGGAAGCAACAGGACGGCCTGGGCGAGCAGTACTTC. Filled out from reference TRBV2 and TRBJ2-7, the complete variable domain reads EPEVTQTPSHQVTQMGQEVILRCVPISNHLYFYWYRQILGQKVEFLVSFYNNEISEKSEIFDDQFSVERPDGSNFTLKIRSTKLEDSAMYFCASRKQQDGLGEQYFGPGTRLTVT.

The chain links TRBV20-1 to TRBJ2-7, with D tentatively TRBD2 (6 bases). The CDR3 runs to 13 residues. Germline CDR1 reads DFQATT; CDR2 reads SNEGSKA (reference sequence). V was trimmed by 0 bases and J by 7 bases, leaving 13 bases between them. CDR3 in DNA: TGCAGTGCTAGAGATGGAGGAGGGGAAGAGCAGTACTTC. It translates to CSARDGGGEEQYF.

The rearrangement joins TRBV28 to TRBJ1-1; D is unclear. There are 14 residues in the CDR3. Germline V gene sequence: CDR1 MDHEN, CDR2 SYDVKM. The ends were cut back, 2 bases at V and 1 base at J, with 8 bases in the middle. The CDR3 region has the DNA TGTGCCAGCAGTTTACAGGTCTCGAACACTGAAGCTTTCTTT. Translation: CASSLQVSNTEAFF.

The chain employs TRBV28 and TRBJ1-1; perhaps TRBD1 as D (5 bases). CDR1 and CDR2 (germline): MDHEN, SYDVKM. This CDR3 contains 13 residues. V lost 4 bases and J lost 4, with 10 bases in between. The CDR3 DNA reads as TGTGCCAGCAGTTCACAGGCGCCCACTGAAGCTTTCTTT. Translation gives CASSSQAPTEAFF.

The V call is TRBV28, the J call TRBJ2-7, with 11 bases aligning to TRBD2. Germline V gene data show CDR1 as MDHEN and CDR2 as SYDVKM. The CDR3 extends over 14 amino acids. Trimming at V came to 3 bases and at J to 2 bases, leaving 0 bases not matched to a gene. The CDR3 reads CASSLTSGTYEQYF. DNA for the CDR3: TGTGCCAGCAGTTTGACTAGCGGGACCTACGAGCAGTACTTC.

The chain is built from TRBV20-1 and TRBJ2-7; 11 bases are shared with TRBD1. The germline CDR1 and CDR2 sequences are DFQATT and SNEGSKA (reference sequence). The CDR3 is made up of 13 amino acids. Losses at the gene ends were 6 bases for V and 4 bases for J; bases not matched to a gene: 5. CDR3 nucleotide sequence: TGCAGTGCCCGGACAGGGGGCCGTTACGAGCAGTACTTC. Protein product: CSARTGGRYEQYF.

This chain joins TRBV18 and TRBJ1-2; 8 bases match TRBD1. CDR3 length: 14 amino acids. The V and J ends lost 4 bases and 3 bases, in that order; junction bases with no gene match: 4. The germline CDR1 and CDR2 sequences are KGHSH and LQKENI. The CDR3 DNA follows: TGTGCCAGCTCACGATACAGGGGGGACTATGGCTACACCTTC. It encodes CASSRYRGDYGYTF.

V is TRBV10-3 and J is TRBJ2-7, with 9 bases lining up with TRBD1. Trimming removed 2 bases from V and 2 bases from J; junction bases left unmatched: 4. Per the germline V gene, CDR1 is ENHRY and CDR2 is SYGVKD. This CDR3 spans 15 amino acids. The CDR3 nucleotides read TGTGCCATCAGTGAGCCGGACAGGGGAACCTACGAGCAGTACTTC. Translation: CAISEPDRGTYEQYF.

This sequence joins TRBV5-1 and TRBJ2-7; D call uncertain. In germline, CDR1 is SGHRS, CDR2 YFSETQ. This CDR3 contains 14 residues. Trimming removed 0 bases at V and 5 bases at J, with 12 bases between. The CDR3 is CASSLAGPSDEQYF. The CDR3, as DNA: TGCGCCAGCAGCTTGGCCGGTCCATCGGACGAGCAGTACTTC.

The V call is TRBV18, the J call TRBJ1-3; TRBD1 aligns across 7 bases. With 1 base clipped from V and 7 bases from J, the junction kept 10 bases outside the gene matches. From germline, CDR1 is KGHSH and CDR2 LQKENI. The CDR3 runs 16 residues. Written as DNA, the CDR3 is TGTGCCAGCTCACCACGCGTCCCGGGACAGAGGAACACCATATATTTT. Translation gives CASSPRVPGQRNTIYF.

The chain couples TRBV27 to TRBJ1-2, with D possibly TRBD1 on 5 matching bases. With 6 bases removed from V and 3 bases from J, the gap between germline ends came to 11 bases. This CDR3 has 13 amino acids. In germline, CDR1 is MNHEY, CDR2 SMNVEV (reference sequence). The CDR3 reads CASRTAGHYGYTF. The CDR3 coding sequence is TGTGCCAGCAGGACCGCGGGGCACTATGGCTACACCTTC.

This chain connects TRBV6-5 to TRBJ1-2, with a weak D call TRBD1 (5 bases). V was shortened by 5 bases and J by 7 bases, with 14 bases between the two germline ends. Per the germline V gene, CDR1 is MNHEY and CDR2 is SVGAGI. The CDR3 sequence is 13 residues long. In nucleotides, the CDR3 is TGTGCCAGCAGTCGATCAGGGACCGTTGGCTACACCTTC. Translating gives CASSRSGTVGYTF.